What follows are 32 T cell receptor beta chains derived from one specimen sequenced in a study of identical twins. TCRdb recomputed calls from the 5' RACE reads with MiXCR, one row per CDR3 protein. This table has some 630,000 distinct CDR3 sequences, roughly 7.2% appearing once. Another study also made use of these data, one on yellow fever vaccine responses in identical twins.

Sequenced: PBMCs. Every receptor here comes from a woman younger than 35 in good health.

This clonotype came up a few times. The CDR3 bases are TGCAGCGTTACCCCGGGGGTGCGGAATGGTGAGCAGTTCTTC. Protein: CSVTPGVRNGEQFF. The chain uses TRBV29-1 and TRBJ2-1, with D perhaps matching TRBD2 (6 bases). Germline CDR1 SQVTM, CDR2 ANQGSEA. The V and J ends lost 5 bases and 9 bases respectively, with 20 bases between them. This CDR3 has 14 amino acids.

This clonotype was observed at least ten times. This chain uses TRBV29-1 with TRBJ2-1; TRBD1 aligns across 8 bases. The junction had 11 bases not matched to a gene; V was cut back by 3 bases and J by 7 bases. The CDR3 totals 15 residues. Per germline, CDR1 SQVTM and CDR2 ANQGSEA. This CDR3 reads CSVDRPGQGANEQFF. CDR3 sequence (DNA): TGCAGCGTTGATCGCCCAGGACAGGGTGCGAATGAGCAGTTCTTC.

In its sample, this clonotype was seen many times. The chain recombines TRBV11-2 with TRBJ2-7, with no clear D. V lost 5 bases and J lost 4, with 12 bases in between. Germline V CDR1 and CDR2: SGHAT, FQNNGV. The CDR3 length is 13 residues. The CDR3 loop is CASSRLGLYEQYV. The DNA of the CDR3 is TGTGCCAGCAGCCGACTCGGGCTTTACGAGCAGTACGTC.

This chain links TRBV3-1 with TRBJ1-1; D call uncertain. V gave up 0 bases and J gave up 11 bases, with 16 bases separating them. The germline CDR1 and CDR2 sequences are LGHDT and YNNKEL (reference sequence). The CDR3 is made up of 14 amino acids. CDR3: CASSQDLGLKVAFF. The DNA for the CDR3 is TGTGCCAGCAGCCAAGATCTAGGGTTGAAAGTTGCTTTCTTT.

J is TRBJ2-1 and V is TRBV4-1, with D tentatively TRBD1 or TRBD2 (5 bases each). This CDR3 is built from 15 residues. Germline CDR1 is MGHRA and CDR2 is YSYEKL. The V end was cut by 0 bases, the J end by 7 bases, with 13 bases between. CDR3 sequence reads: CASSQDSGTNNEQFF. In DNA form, the CDR3 reads TGCGCCAGCAGCCAAGATTCTGGGACCAATAATGAGCAGTTCTTC.

Only a few counts were recorded for this clonotype. The chain carries TRBV5-1 and TRBJ1-2; tentative D call: TRBD1 (6 bases). The germline V gene encodes CDR1 SGHRS and CDR2 YFSETQ. This CDR3 has 14 residues. With 0 bases removed from V and 7 bases from J, the gap between germline ends came to 13 bases. DNA of the CDR3: TGCGCCAGCAGCTTGGCGGAACAGGGAGTTGGCTACACCTTC. Amino acid sequence: CASSLAEQGVGYTF. Together with reference TRBV5-1 and TRBJ1-2, the CDR3 gives the full variable domain: KAGVTQTPRYLIKTRGQQVTLSCSPISGHRSVSWYQQTPGQGLQFLFEYFSETQRNKGNFPGRFSGRQFSNSRSEMNVSTLELGDSALYLCASSLAEQGVGYTFGSGTRLTVV.

The chain joins TRBV29-1 to TRBJ2-7; TRBD2 agrees at 11 bases. The CDR3 runs 14 residues. Germline V CDR1 and CDR2: SQVTM, ANQGSEA. J was trimmed by 2 bases and V by 4 bases; bases with no gene match: 4. Written as DNA, the CDR3 is TGCAGCGTTGCGGGACTAGCGGCAACCTACGAGCAGTACTTC. It codes for CSVAGLAATYEQYF.

The table lists this clonotype with a few counts. This chain links TRBV11-2 with TRBJ1-4; D call uncertain. V gave up 0 bases and J gave up 4 bases, with 15 bases separating them. CDR3 length equals 17 residues. CDR1 SGHAT and CDR2 FQNNGV come from the germline V gene. CDR3 bases: TGTGCCAGCAGCTTAGACCGGACCGAGAACTATAATGAAAAACTGTTTTTT. This sequence encodes CASSLDRTENYNEKLFF.

This chain uses TRBV27 with TRBJ1-1, with D possibly being TRBD1 (5 bases). The CDR3 sequence is 15 residues long. Trimming took off 5 bases at V and 0 bases at J, with 13 bases between the two ends. Germline CDR1 and CDR2: MNHEY and SMNVEV (reference sequence). The CDR3 nucleotides are TGTGCCAGCAGTCCTGCCGGGACCTTGAACACTGAAGCTTTCTTT. Its translation: CASSPAGTLNTEAFF.

This clonotype showed up many times. This CDR3 reads CASSGGAGRLTDTQYF. As DNA, the CDR3 is TGTGCCAGCAGTGGAGGCGCAGGGCGTCTCACAGATACGCAGTATTTT. The V and J genes are TRBV6-4 and TRBJ2-3; TRBD1 might be the D (5 bases). The CDR3 runs to 16 residues. CDR1 and CDR2 from the germline V gene are MRHNA and SNTAGT. V was trimmed by 4 bases and J by 2 bases, leaving 16 bases between them.

The chain carries TRBV19 and TRBJ1-5; D unresolved. Trimming removed 5 bases from V and 4 bases from J, with 9 bases in between. There are 13 residues in the CDR3. The germline CDR1 and CDR2 sequences are LNHDA and SQIVND (reference sequence). As DNA, the CDR3 is TGTGCCAGTAGTTCTCGTCGGAATCAGCCCCAGCATTTT. Its protein is CASSSRRNQPQHF. Looking up the rest from reference TRBV19 and TRBJ1-5 gives the full variable domain: DGGITQSPKYLFRKEGQNVTLSCEQNLNHDAMYWYRQDPGQGLRLIYYSQIVNDFQKGDIAEGYSVSREKKESFPLTVTSAQKNPTAFYLCASSSRRNQPQHFGDGTRLSIL.

This clonotype was found a few times. This sequence joins TRBV10-3 and TRBJ2-5; possible D gene TRBD1, 5 bases. The germline V gene encodes CDR1 ENHRY and CDR2 SYGVKD. Deletions cut 10 bases from V and 1 base from J, with 25 bases between. This CDR3 spans 17 amino acids. The CDR3 is CATKGAGFMSVQETQYF. In nucleotides, the CDR3 is TGTGCCACTAAAGGAGCAGGGTTTATGTCTGTCCAAGAGACCCAGTACTTC.

This sequence joins TRBV12-3 or TRBV12-4 and TRBJ2-1, with 16 bases identical to TRBD2. The CDR3 extends over 16 amino acids. V lost 5 bases to trimming and J lost 8 bases; unmatched junction nucleotides: 6. The CDR3 region has the DNA TGTGCCAGCAGTCCCGGGACTAGCGGGAGGGCGTATGAGCAGTTCTTC. It is translated as CASSPGTSGRAYEQFF.

This clonotype appeared a few times. CDR3 loop: CASSVLASETQYF. CDR3 in DNA: TGTGCCAGCAGCGTACTAGCATCGGAGACCCAGTACTTC. The chain is built from TRBV7-6 and TRBJ2-5; D possibly corresponds to TRBD2 (6 bases). The V and J ends lost 5 bases and 5 bases respectively, with 12 bases between them. The CDR3 runs to 13 residues. In germline, CDR1 is SGHVS, CDR2 FNYEAQ.

Notes on this clonotype: One end of the junction varies from germline; a read error may be responsible. This rearrangement joins TRBV20-1 to TRBJ2-1; 8 bases align to TRBD2. The germline gives CDR1 DFQATT, CDR2 SNEGSKA (reference sequence). The CDR3 is 14 residues long. The CDR3 is CSARSSGNYNKQFF. In nucleotides, the CDR3 is TGCAGTGCTAGAAGTAGCGGGAACTACAATAAGCAGTTCTTC.

This clonotype was counted ten times or more. The chain is built from TRBV3-1 and TRBJ2-7; D is uncertain. There are 13 residues in the CDR3. Germline loops: CDR1 LGHDT, CDR2 YNNKEL (reference sequence). V shed 1 base and J shed 6 bases, with 10 bases lying between them. CDR3 protein: CASSQGPAFEQYV. CDR3 nucleotide sequence: TGTGCCAGCAGCCAAGGGCCAGCTTTCGAGCAGTACGTC.

The chain couples TRBV4-1 to TRBJ2-3, with 9 positions matching TRBD2. In germline, CDR1 is MGHRA, CDR2 YSYEKL. The V gene end was trimmed by 0 bases and the J gene end by 0 bases; junction bases not matched to a gene: 4. The CDR3 has 17 residues. The CDR3 DNA reads TGCGCCAGCAGCCAAGAGGGTAGCGGGAGAAGCACAGATACGCAGTATTTT. Residues: CASSQEGSGRSTDTQYF.

This clonotype was counted only a few times. The V call is TRBV9, the J call TRBJ2-3; TRBD2 might be the D (7 bases). Trimming left V 8 bases short and J 2 bases short, with 12 bases between. Germline CDR1 SGDLS, CDR2 YYNGEE. CDR3 length: 13 amino acids. CDR3 sequence reads: CASRGTTTDTQYF. The CDR3 DNA sequence: TGTGCCAGTAGGGGGACTACCACAGATACGCAGTATTTT.

This clonotype was detected ten times or more. This sequence joins TRBV18 and TRBJ1-5; D remains unclear. Trimming pared 4 bases from V and 4 bases from J, leaving 8 bases between. Germline CDR1 is KGHSH and CDR2 is LQKENI. The CDR3 is 13 residues long. In DNA, the CDR3 is TGTGCCAGCTCACGAGATCTTAATCAGCCCCAGCATTTT. Amino acids: CASSRDLNQPQHF.

The V and J genes are TRBV9 and TRBJ2-1; 8 bases align to TRBD1. The CDR3 length is 15 residues. V was pared by 1 base and J by 5 bases, with 5 bases of the junction left unmatched. Germline lookup yields CDR1 SGDLS and CDR2 YYNGEE. DNA of the CDR3: TGTGCCAGCAGCGTACCAGGGGGCTGGAACAATGAGCAGTTCTTC. Translated: CASSVPGGWNNEQFF.

This clonotype was detected ten times or more. The gene calls are TRBV4-1 and TRBJ1-2; D is uncertain. This CDR3 region has 15 residues. The ends were cut back, 1 base at V and 3 bases at J, with 12 bases in the middle. Germline lookup yields CDR1 MGHRA and CDR2 YSYEKL. CDR3: CASSQALVADYGYTF. CDR3 DNA sequence: TGCGCCAGCAGCCAAGCATTGGTTGCTGACTATGGCTACACCTTC.

This clonotype showed up just a few times. This rearrangement joins TRBV7-9 to TRBJ2-1; D uncertain. Trimming shortened V by 5 bases and J by 4 bases, and 12 bases separated the two germline ends. Germline V lookup: CDR1 SEHNR, CDR2 FQNEAQ (reference sequence). The CDR3 spans 14 residues. The CDR3 region has the DNA TGTGCCAGCAGCCCAGAATGGGCTTACAATGAGCAGTTCTTC. It translates to CASSPEWAYNEQFF.

The rearrangement uses TRBV10-1 and TRBJ2-1; 11 nucleotides line up with TRBD2. The CDR3 runs 12 residues. CDR1 and CDR2 (germline): WNHNN, SYGVQD (reference sequence). V was pared by 5 bases and J by 15 bases, with 6 bases of the junction left unmatched. In DNA form, the CDR3 reads TGCGCCAGCAGTACTAGCGGGAGTCCTCCGTTCTTC. Its protein product is CASSTSGSPPFF.

V is TRBV7-8 and J is TRBJ1-1; no clear D gene. The V end was cut by 5 bases, the J end by 1 base, with 11 bases between. The CDR3 spans 14 residues. CDR1 and CDR2 (germline): SGHVS, FQNEAQ. CDR3 in amino acids: CASSIRNKNTEAFF. As DNA, the CDR3 is TGTGCCAGCAGCATAAGGAATAAGAACACTGAAGCTTTCTTT.

At least ten counts were recorded for this clonotype. The rearrangement uses TRBV5-1 and TRBJ2-5, with 7 bases lining up with TRBD1. Germline assignment: CDR1 SGHRS and CDR2 YFSETQ. Losses at the gene ends were 4 bases for V and 2 bases for J; bases not matched to a gene: 8. The CDR3 totals 15 residues. CDR3 region: CASSQTGSPQETQYF. The CDR3 nucleotides read TGCGCCAGCAGCCAGACAGGGTCACCACAAGAGACCCAGTACTTC.

This clonotype came up many times. The chain joins TRBV4-1 to TRBJ2-1; TRBD1 agrees at 9 bases. The CDR3 has 18 amino acids. Germline V gene lookup returns CDR1 MGHRA and CDR2 YSYEKL. The ends lost 1 base at V and 9 bases at J; junction bases unmatched: 16. The CDR3 loop reads CASSQAGGDRGIRGEQFF. The CDR3 nucleotides read TGCGCCAGCAGCCAAGCAGGGGGAGACAGGGGGATTCGAGGTGAGCAGTTCTTC.

V is TRBV20-1 and J is TRBJ2-1; 10 nucleotides match TRBD2. Germline V gene data show CDR1 as DFQATT and CDR2 as SNEGSKA (reference sequence). V trimming: 3 bases; J trimming: 3 bases; junction bases outside the gene matches: 11. The CDR3 is 17 residues long. CDR3 region: CSASAGASGSFYNEQFF. CDR3 DNA sequence: TGCAGTGCTAGCGCCGGGGCTAGCGGGAGTTTCTACAATGAGCAGTTCTTC.

The sample holds many counts of this clonotype. This rearrangement joins TRBV20-1 to TRBJ1-2; 8 bases match TRBD1. The CDR3 is 12 amino acids. With 6 bases clipped from V and 4 bases from J, the junction kept 4 bases outside the gene matches. Germline-derived CDR1 and CDR2 are DFQATT and SNEGSKA (reference sequence). CDR3 sequence: CSASTGAYGYTF. In nucleotides, the CDR3 is TGCAGTGCCTCGACAGGGGCCTATGGCTACACCTTC.

This clonotype was seen at least ten times. J is TRBJ2-1 and V is TRBV4-1; 7 nucleotides agree with TRBD2. Germline CDR1 is MGHRA and CDR2 is YSYEKL. V trimming: 0 bases; J trimming: 7 bases; junction bases outside the gene matches: 6. The CDR3 covers 15 residues. This CDR3 reads CASSQDRASGNEQFF. The DNA for the CDR3 is TGCGCCAGCAGCCAAGATCGGGCTAGCGGAAATGAGCAGTTCTTC.

CDR3 nucleotide sequence: TGTGCCAGCAGTCCACTGGGTAGCTCTGGAAACACCATATATTTT. It yields the protein CASSPLGSSGNTIYF. V usage is TRBV7-9 and J usage is TRBJ1-3; D is ambiguous. V was trimmed by 6 bases and J by 0 bases, leaving 12 bases between them. Germline V gene lookup returns CDR1 SEHNR and CDR2 FQNEAQ (reference sequence). This CDR3 comprises 15 residues.

The chain combines TRBV6-5 with TRBJ2-2, with D maybe TRBD1 (5 bases). V was cut by 0 bases and J by 0 bases, with 14 bases left in between. Germline CDR1 reads MNHEY; CDR2 reads SVGAGI. The CDR3 spans 18 residues. CDR3 sequence reads: CASSYSSPGQANTGELFF. The CDR3 region has the DNA TGTGCCAGCAGTTACTCGAGTCCCGGACAAGCGAACACCGGGGAGCTGTTTTTT.

Many counts were recorded for this clonotype. The genes are TRBV3-1 and TRBJ1-2; D gene unclear. Germline V CDR1 and CDR2: LGHDT, YNNKEL (reference sequence). Trimming removed 0 bases from V and 0 bases from J, with 5 bases in between. CDR3 length: 14 residues. The CDR3 coding sequence is TGTGCCAGCAGCCAAGATAGAACTAACTATGGCTACACCTTC. Amino acid sequence: CASSQDRTNYGYTF.